This T cell receptor (beta chain) was recorded in a study of identical twins. Template switching added a universal primer site; cDNA carried unique molecular identifiers. In TCRdb, the 5' RACE reads were re-called with MiXCR into one record per CDR3 protein. The sample lists fewer than 250,000 distinct CDR3 sequences, 7.5% occurring once. The germline V and J ends were trimmed by 4 bases and 4 bases, with 9 bases remaining between them. Germline CDR1 and CDR2: LGHNA and YNFKEQ. This CDR3 has 13 amino acids. A further study also used this sample, focusing on yellow fever vaccine responses in identical twins.

Sequenced material: memory (CD45RO+) T cells sorted from blood. The receptor was derived from a woman under 30 in good health. The chain employs TRBV4-2 and TRBJ2-3; D is possibly TRBD2 (6 bases). The CDR3 DNA reads TGTGCCAGCAGCCCCGCGGGATCAGATACGCAGTATTTT. The encoded protein is CASSPAGSDTQYF.